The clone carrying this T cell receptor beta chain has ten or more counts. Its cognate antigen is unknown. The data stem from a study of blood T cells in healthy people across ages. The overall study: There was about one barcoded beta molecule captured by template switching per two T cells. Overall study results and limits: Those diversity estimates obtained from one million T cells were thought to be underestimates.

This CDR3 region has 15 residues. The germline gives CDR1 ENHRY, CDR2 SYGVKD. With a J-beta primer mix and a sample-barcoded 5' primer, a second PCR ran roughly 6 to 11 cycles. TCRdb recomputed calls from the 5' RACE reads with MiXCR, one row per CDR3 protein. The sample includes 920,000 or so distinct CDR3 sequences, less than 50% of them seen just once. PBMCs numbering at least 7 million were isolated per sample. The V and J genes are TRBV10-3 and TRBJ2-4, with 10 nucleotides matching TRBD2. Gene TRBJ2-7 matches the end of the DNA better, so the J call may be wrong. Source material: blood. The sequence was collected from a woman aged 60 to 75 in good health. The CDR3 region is CAISEALAGVHEQYF. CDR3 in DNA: TGTGCCATCAGTGAGGCCCTAGCGGGAGTTCACGAGCAGTACTTC.